These T cell receptor beta chains were read from a single sample in a study of blood T cell repertoires in COVID-19. Sequenced by immunoSEQ multiplex PCR; TCRdb stores in-frame clones only, minus some. The sample has 150,000 to 200,000 clones, 70% to 90% seen once. Sequences were obtained from peripheral blood. The origin of the receptors is a woman under 40 with active or convalescent COVID-19. Each CDR3 is given with its conserved first and last residue. D genes are given only for firm matches. Only some rows state a clone size, as once, few, many or a class for expanded clones.

V	size	D	J	CDR3	DNA
TRBV5-1	NA	NA	TRBJ1-4	CASSFTGATNEKLFF	TGCGCCAGCAGCTTTACAGGTGCAACTAATGAAAAACTGTTTTTT
TRBV10-1	NA	NA	TRBJ1-2	CASSESDTSNYGYTF	TGCGCCAGCAGTGAGTCCGACACGTCTAACTATGGCTACACCTTC
TRBV28	NA	TRBD1	TRBJ1-2	CASSLRSQGVYGYTF	TGTGCCAGCAGTCTAAGGTCCCAGGGGGTTTATGGCTACACCTTC
TRBV7-9	once	TRBD1	TRBJ1-2	CASSLMGTGGRGYTF	TGTGCCAGCAGCTTAATGGGGACAGGGGGTCGAGGCTACACCTTC
TRBV19	NA	TRBD2	TRBJ2-3	CAAGERMSTDTQYF	TGTGCTGCGGGGGAGCGGATGAGCACAGATACGCAGTATTTT
TRBV7-2	NA	NA	TRBJ2-7	CASSRGRGFSHEQYF	TGTGCCAGCAGCCGCGGTCGGGGGTTCTCCCACGAGCAGTACTTC
TRBV19	NA	NA	TRBJ2-4	CASSIRGWNFYF	TGTGCCAGTAGTATCAGGGGATGGAATTTTTACTTC
TRBV3-1/TRBV3-2	NA	NA	TRBJ1-3	CASSRIPGPSSGNTIYF	TGTGCCAGCAGCCGTATTCCGGGTCCCAGCTCTGGAAACACCATATATTTT
TRBV28	NA	NA	TRBJ2-7	CASSLWGPSYEQYF	TGTGCCAGCAGTTTGTGGGGGCCAAGCTACGAGCAGTACTTC
TRBV10-3	NA	NA	TRBJ1-5	CAISESGGLGDQPQHF	TGTGCCATCAGTGAGTCGGGGGGTCTAGGCGATCAGCCCCAGCATTTT
TRBV28	NA	NA	TRBJ1-1	CASSQIYQAFF	TGTGCCAGCAGCCAGATTTACCAAGCTTTCTTT
TRBV5-6	NA	NA	TRBJ1-6	CASSLAVRAVDSPLHF	TGTGCCAGCAGCTTGGCCGTCAGGGCGGTGGATTCACCCCTCCACTTT
TRBV27	NA	TRBD1	TRBJ2-3	CASSTRQGAEADTQYF	TGTGCCAGCAGTACACGACAGGGGGCCGAGGCAGATACGCAGTATTTT
TRBV27	once	TRBD1	TRBJ2-3	CASSDRGRTDTQYF	TGTGCCAGCAGTGATAGGGGGCGCACAGATACGCAGTATTTT
TRBV19	NA	TRBD1	TRBJ1-1	CASRIRGTEAFF	TGTGCCAGTAGAATCAGGGGGACTGAAGCTTTCTTT
TRBV5-4	NA	TRBD1	TRBJ1-4	CASSLSGTGGRKLFF	TGTGCCAGCAGCTTGTCCGGGACAGGGGGACGAAAACTGTTTTTT
TRBV10-2	NA	NA	TRBJ1-1	CAGQGNTEAFF	TGCGCGGGTCAGGGGAACACTGAAGCTTTCTTT
TRBV2	NA	NA	TRBJ1-5	CASSEWEGRPQHF	TGTGCCAGCAGTGAGTGGGAGGGACGGCCCCAGCATTTT
TRBV19	few	TRBD2	TRBJ2-4	CASGGVAGSKNIQYF	TGTGCCTCCGGGGGGGTAGCGGGGTCAAAAAACATTCAGTACTTC
TRBV4-2	NA	TRBD1	TRBJ1-2	CASSRPPGTENYGYTF	TGTGCCAGCAGCCGACCCCCCGGGACAGAGAACTATGGCTACACCTTC